This T cell receptor beta chain originates from a study of blood T cell repertoires in COVID-19. For the study at large: COVID-19 samples collected from the United States, Italy and Spain covered acute and convalescent phases. T cells, B-cell-depleted T cells, or PBMCs supplied cDNA or gDNA.

Libraries were prepared by immunoSEQ multiplex PCR; TCRdb keeps only in-frame clonotypes and omits some of them. This table holds 120,000 or so clones, approximately 79% found once. The ends were cut back, 0 bases at V and 8 bases at J, with 15 bases in the middle. CDR1 SGDLS and CDR2 YYNGEE come from the germline V gene. The CDR3 is 16 amino acids. Sequencing input: peripheral blood. The V call is TRBV9, the J call TRBJ1-6, with D possibly being TRBD1 (5 bases). The TCR comes from a man aged 45-65 years with acute or convalescent COVID-19. The CDR3, as DNA: TGTGCCAGCAGCGTAGGTCAACAGGCCTCCGATTCACCCCTCCACTTT. Amino acid sequence: CASSVGQQASDSPLHF. Full variable domain (remainder filled in from reference TRBV9 and TRBJ1-6): DSGVTQTPKHLITATGQRVTLRCSPRSGDLSVYWYQQSLDQGLQFLIQYYNGEERAKGNILERFSAQQFPDLHSELNLSSLELGDSALYFCASSVGQQASDSPLHFGNGTRLTVT.